Following are 18 T cell receptor beta chains from one sample sequenced in a study of control samples from healthy donors and cancer patients (dated by TCRdb to the early 2020s). Libraries were built with the immunoSEQ multiplex PCR assay. TCRdb limited this immuneACCESS table to in-frame rearrangements with V and J called. A share of clones is missing; checked studies link under half to unresolved V genes, and the rest is unexplained. Counted in this sample were approximately 220,000 clones; around 94% of them appeared once. The biggest ten clones account for about 1.6% of the sample. Sample: blood. The receptors here all came from a man aged 45-60 years in good health.

The chain recombines TRBV7-9 with TRBJ1-1; D unresolved. Per the germline V gene, CDR1 is SEHNR and CDR2 is FQNEAQ (reference sequence). This CDR3 spans 13 amino acids. V was shortened by 5 bases and J by 1 base, with 8 bases between the two germline ends. The CDR3 nucleotides are TGTGCCAGCAGCCGACAAGAGAACACTGAAGCTTTCTTT. Amino acid sequence: CASSRQENTEAFF.

CDR3 bases: TGTGCCATAAGGCCGGGATTAGGGGGTGGCTACACCTTC. Translated: CAIRPGLGGGYTF. V gene TRBV10-3 combines with J gene TRBJ1-2, with D possibly TRBD1 on 6 matching bases. Germline assignment: CDR1 ENHRY and CDR2 SYGVKD. The CDR3 extends over 13 amino acids. V was cut by 9 bases and J by 7 bases, with 18 bases left in between.

The rearrangement joins TRBV19 to TRBJ1-3, with TRBD1 as a possible D gene (5 bases). The CDR3 runs 15 residues. Germline V gives CDR1 LNHDA, CDR2 SQIVND (reference sequence). Trimming took 5 bases from V and 0 from J, leaving 11 bases between them. The CDR3 DNA is TGTGCCAGTAGTTCCAGGGTATCCTCTGGAAACACCATATATTTT. This sequence encodes CASSSRVSSGNTIYF.

This rearrangement joins TRBV11-3 to TRBJ2-2, with a possible D match to TRBD1 (5 bases). V lost 4 bases and J lost 3, with 9 bases in between. The CDR3 covers 14 residues. The germline gives CDR1 SGHNT, CDR2 YENEEA. CDR3 in DNA: TGTGCCAGCAGCTCCCGACAGCACACCGGGGAGCTGTTTTTT. It codes for CASSSRQHTGELFF. The variable domain in full, with the rest retrieved from reference TRBV11-3 and TRBJ2-2, is EAGVVQSPRYKIIEKKQPVAFWCNPISGHNTLYWYLQNLGQGPELLIRYENEEAVDDSQLPKDRFSAERLKGVDSTLKIQPAELGDSAVYLCASSSRQHTGELFFGEGSRLTVL.

CDR3 DNA sequence: TGTGCCAGTAGTATAGAACGGGCCTATGGCTACACCTTC. Translation gives CASSIERAYGYTF. V usage is TRBV19 and J usage is TRBJ1-2; D is unresolved. The V gene lost 0 bases and the J gene lost 4 bases, with 6 bases spanning the gap. Germline V gene lookup returns CDR1 LNHDA and CDR2 SQIVND (reference sequence). This CDR3 comprises 13 residues.

The V call is TRBV11-2, the J call TRBJ1-2; a possible D gene is TRBD1 (5 bases). Germline assignment: CDR1 SGHAT and CDR2 FQNNGV. V lost 4 bases, J lost 8 bases, and 11 bases lay in between. The CDR3 has 12 amino acids. CDR3 residues: CASSYQGSGYTF. CDR3 nucleotides: TGTGCCAGCAGCTATCAGGGTAGCGGCTACACCTTC.

This clone was seen once. The V and J genes are TRBV6-2 or TRBV6-3 and TRBJ2-3; 12 bases align to TRBD2. The V gene end was trimmed by 5 bases and the J gene end by 5 bases; junction bases not matched to a gene: 5. CDR1 is MNHEY and CDR2 is SVGEGT in the germline V gene. The CDR3 covers 15 residues. CDR3 loop: CASSRPGLAGDTQYF. The CDR3, as DNA: TGTGCCAGCAGTCGGCCGGGACTAGCGGGAGATACGCAGTATTTT.

The rearrangement uses TRBV6-5 and TRBJ2-4, with D perhaps given as TRBD1 or TRBD2 (5 bases each). Trimming took off 7 bases at V and 5 bases at J, with 12 bases between the two ends. CDR1 and CDR2 (germline): MNHEY, SVGAGI. The CDR3 runs 13 residues. The CDR3 DNA is TGTGCCAGCACCGGGACCATTGAAAACATTCAGTACTTC. Protein: CASTGTIENIQYF.

V gene TRBV28 combines with J gene TRBJ2-7, with TRBD1 identical over 9 bases. Germline lookup yields CDR1 MDHEN and CDR2 SYDVKM. The CDR3 is 19 amino acids. The V segment lost 2 bases and the J segment 7 bases; nucleotides outside the gene matches: 21. DNA of the CDR3: TGTGCCAGCAGTTTACCTTCACGACTCTCCGGGACAGGGTATAGGGAGCAGTACTTC. It encodes CASSLPSRLSGTGYREQYF.

As DNA, the CDR3 is TGTGCCAGTAGTATAGATGGGGGACAGACGGATGCTGGAAACACCATATATTTT. Its protein product is CASSIDGGQTDAGNTIYF. The chain recombines TRBV19 with TRBJ1-3; TRBD1 matches at 7 bases. Germline assignment: CDR1 LNHDA and CDR2 SQIVND (reference sequence). The CDR3 spans 18 residues. Trimming at V came to 0 bases and at J to 2 bases, leaving 10 bases not matched to a gene. The variable domain in full, with the rest retrieved from reference TRBV19 and TRBJ1-3, is DGGITQSPKYLFRKEGQNVTLSCEQNLNHDAMYWYRQDPGQGLRLIYYSQIVNDFQKGDIAEGYSVSREKKESFPLTVTSAQKNPTAFYLCASSIDGGQTDAGNTIYFGEGSWLTVV.

This chain connects TRBV15 to TRBJ1-2, with D maybe TRBD1 (5 bases). V lost 8 bases to trimming and J lost 1 base, with 8 bases between them. This CDR3 region has 12 residues. CDR1 LNHNV and CDR2 YYDKDF come from the germline V gene (reference sequence). The CDR3 DNA reads TGTGCCACCTGGGGGGTTAACTATGGCTACACCTTC. This sequence encodes CATWGVNYGYTF.

A word on this clone: In the same sample, other DNA sequences code for this CDR3. The chain couples TRBV18 to TRBJ2-7, with D tentatively TRBD2 (6 bases). V dropped 6 bases and J dropped 4 bases, with 16 bases sitting between them. From germline, CDR1 is KGHSH and CDR2 LQKENI. The CDR3 sequence is 14 residues long. The CDR3 loop is CASSPTTGGYEQYF. DNA for the CDR3: TGTGCCAGCTCGCCAACTACTGGGGGGTACGAGCAGTACTTC. Full variable domain (missing parts from reference TRBV18 and TRBJ2-7): NAGVMQNPRHLVRRRGQEARLRCSPMKGHSHVYWYRQLPEEGLKFMVYLQKENIIDESGMPKERFSAEFPKEGPSILRIQQVVRGDSAAYFCASSPTTGGYEQYFGPGTRLTVT.

This chain connects TRBV19 to TRBJ2-5; no reliable D call. This CDR3 region has 13 residues. V lost 6 bases and J 2 bases, leaving 10 bases between the germline ends. Germline values: CDR1 LNHDA, CDR2 SQIVND (reference sequence). The CDR3 reads CASSPALQETQYF. The CDR3 nucleotides are TGTGCCAGTAGCCCGGCGCTTCAAGAGACCCAGTACTTC.

The chain carries TRBV2 and TRBJ2-5; no definite D call. The ends were cut back, 6 bases at V and 5 bases at J, with 7 bases in the middle. The CDR3 loop spans 11 amino acids. In germline, CDR1 is SNHLY, CDR2 FYNNEI. The CDR3 DNA sequence: TGTGCCAGCAGACAGACGGAGACCCAGTACTTC. It specifies CASRQTETQYF.

This chain connects TRBV6-4 to TRBJ1-2, with 7 bases identical to TRBD1. With V trimmed by 4 bases and J by 2 bases, 7 bases remained unmatched. Germline V gives CDR1 MRHNA, CDR2 SNTAGT. The CDR3 consists of 15 residues. The chain's CDR3 is CASSASSTGNYGYTF. Here the CDR3 DNA reads TGTGCCAGCAGTGCGTCCTCGACAGGGAACTATGGCTACACCTTC.

V is TRBV19 and J is TRBJ1-2; D is unclear. Germline V lookup: CDR1 LNHDA, CDR2 SQIVND (reference sequence). V lost 5 bases, J lost 8 bases, and 12 bases lay in between. The CDR3 is 12 residues long. The CDR3 bases are TGTGCCAGTAGTCAACTTCGGTGGGGCTACACCTTC. It encodes CASSQLRWGYTF.

The genes are TRBV9 and TRBJ1-5; D is undetermined. With 4 bases removed from V and 0 bases from J, the gap between germline ends came to 11 bases. This CDR3 contains 15 residues. CDR1 and CDR2 (germline): SGDLS, YYNGEE. In DNA form, the CDR3 reads TGTGCCAGCAGCCCAGGCCGGGATAGCAATCAGCCCCAGCATTTT. Translation gives CASSPGRDSNQPQHF.

The V and J genes are TRBV6-1 and TRBJ1-1; tentative D call: TRBD1 (5 bases). Per germline, CDR1 MNHNS and CDR2 SASEGT. The length of the CDR3 is 17 residues. The ends were cut back, 3 bases at V and 3 bases at J, with 20 bases in the middle. The CDR3 sequence: CASSDPAGLRGDTEAFF. The CDR3 region has the DNA TGTGCCAGCAGTGACCCCGCCGGGCTCAGAGGGGACACTGAAGCTTTCTTT.